The 25 T cell receptor beta chains presented below share a single source sample, sequenced in a study of beta chain features in type 1 diabetes listed by TCRdb under 2018. The library came from the immunoSEQ multiplex PCR assay. The entire isolated RNA was reverse transcribed using the High Capacity cDNA Reverse Transcription Kit, and thus expressed TCRB transcripts were sequenced. TCRdb holds this immuneACCESS table with in-frame rearrangements only. Some clones are missing; in checked studies, unresolved V genes explain under half, and the rest has no known cause. The sample records about 260,000 clones, about 70% of which are singletons. The ten biggest clones cover around 0.05% of the sample. Material: naive CD4+ T cells from blood. The cell subset or site label for this specimen denotes: true naive CD4+ T cells. These receptors all stem from a man younger than 45 in good health.

V usage is TRBV9 and J usage is TRBJ2-3; maybe TRBD2 (5 bases). CDR3 size: 14 residues. Germline V gives CDR1 SGDLS, CDR2 YYNGEE. V was clipped by 2 bases and J by 1 base, with 8 bases between them. CDR3 in amino acids: CASSVDGGTDTQYF. CDR3 bases: TGTGCCAGCAGCGTTGACGGGGGCACAGATACGCAGTATTTT. Complete variable domain (other parts from reference TRBV9 and TRBJ2-3): DSGVTQTPKHLITATGQRVTLRCSPRSGDLSVYWYQQSLDQGLQFLIQYYNGEERAKGNILERFSAQQFPDLHSELNLSSLELGDSALYFCASSVDGGTDTQYFGPGTRLTVL.

The V call is TRBV7-9, the J call TRBJ2-7; D is unresolved. Germline V CDR1 and CDR2: SEHNR, FQNEAQ (reference sequence). The V gene lost 2 bases and the J gene lost 4 bases, with 12 bases spanning the gap. This CDR3 has 14 residues. In nucleotides, the CDR3 is TGTGCCAGCAGCTTAACGGTGACATTTTACGAGCAGTACTTC. It is translated as CASSLTVTFYEQYF.

The CDR3 nucleotides are TGTGCCAGCAGGAGCCAGGCGGGGGGGCCACTCTACGAGCAGTACTTC. Translated, it gives CASRSQAGGPLYEQYF. The chain recombines TRBV2 with TRBJ2-7, with 9 bases matching TRBD2. CDR1 is SNHLY and CDR2 is FYNNEI in the germline V gene. CDR3 length: 16 amino acids. The junction had 12 bases not matched to a gene; V was cut back by 6 bases and J by 3 bases.

This rearrangement joins TRBV29-1 to TRBJ2-3; 8 bases map to TRBD2. Germline CDR1 and CDR2: SQVTM and ANQGSEA. V shed 3 bases, J shed 4 bases, and the junction held 3 bases outside the gene matches. The CDR3 is 13 residues long. CDR3 nucleotides: TGCAGCGTTGAGCTAGCGGGTGCAGATACGCAGTATTTT. It codes for CSVELAGADTQYF.

The CDR3 DNA follows: TGTGCCAGCTCACCTCCGGGAAGAAATACGCAGTATTTT. This codes for CASSPPGRNTQYF. The chain links TRBV18 to TRBJ2-3, with D maybe TRBD2 (5 bases). The CDR3 sequence is 13 residues long. In germline, CDR1 is KGHSH, CDR2 LQKENI. V was cut by 3 bases and J by 7 bases, with 11 bases left in between. Supplemented by reference TRBV18 and TRBJ2-3, the full variable domain reads NAGVMQNPRHLVRRRGQEARLRCSPMKGHSHVYWYRQLPEEGLKFMVYLQKENIIDESGMPKERFSAEFPKEGPSILRIQQVVRGDSAAYFCASSPPGRNTQYFGPGTRLTVL.

This clone was counted once. The rearrangement joins TRBV5-1 to TRBJ2-3; TRBD2 aligns across 13 bases. Germline V gives CDR1 SGHRS, CDR2 YFSETQ. This CDR3 has 15 residues. V trimming: 4 bases; J trimming: 6 bases; junction bases outside the gene matches: 5. CDR3 in DNA: TGCGCCAGCAGCATCGGACTAGCGGGAGCGGATACGCAGTATTTT. Translated, it gives CASSIGLAGADTQYF.

This clone was counted between two and nine times. The chain employs TRBV6-1 and TRBJ2-1; a weak D match, TRBD1 (5 bases). CDR1 is MNHNS and CDR2 is SASEGT in the germline V gene. Trimming pared 5 bases from V and 13 bases from J, leaving 15 bases between. CDR3 length: 12 residues. In DNA form, the CDR3 reads TGTGCCAGCAGTTCCGGACATCCGGAACAGTTCTTC. Translating it yields CASSSGHPEQFF.

The chain joins TRBV29-1 to TRBJ1-3; D remains unclear. Germline values: CDR1 SQVTM, CDR2 ANQGSEA. The CDR3 is made up of 13 amino acids. Between the trimmed V and J ends, which lost 3 bases and 4 bases, there was a span of 10 bases. CDR3 in amino acids: CSVEASRGNTIYF. CDR3 DNA: TGCAGCGTTGAGGCCTCGCGCGGAAACACCATATATTTT. Variable domain in full (rest from reference TRBV29-1 and TRBJ1-3): SAVISQKPSRDICQRGTSLTIQCQVDSQVTMMFWYRQQPGQSLTLIATANQGSEATYESGFVIDKFPISRPNLTFSTLTVSNMSPEDSSIYLCSVEASRGNTIYFGEGSWLTVV.

The V gene is TRBV30, the J gene TRBJ1-2; 7 bases are shared with TRBD1. CDR3 length: 14 residues. V shed 1 base and J 1 base; nucleotides not matched to a gene: 3. Germline V CDR1 and CDR2: GTSNPN, SVGIG (reference sequence). CDR3 DNA: TGTGCCTGGAGTGACCCAGGGGGTAACTATGGCTACACCTTC. Encoded protein: CAWSDPGGNYGYTF. Together with reference TRBV30 and TRBJ1-2, the CDR3 gives the full variable domain: SQTIHQWPATLVQPVGSPLSLECTVEGTSNPNLYWYRQAAGRGLQLLFYSVGIGQISSEVPQNLSASRPQDRQFILSSKKLLLSDSGFYLCAWSDPGGNYGYTFGSGTRLTVV.

This clone was counted a single time. The junction does not match germline at one end; this may be a read error. In DNA form, the CDR3 reads TGTGCCTGCTGCGGGACGGAGCGTCAGTCCTTC. Translating it yields CACCGTERQSF. The V call is TRBV30, the J call TRBJ1-2, with D maybe TRBD1 (5 bases). The V gene's germline CDR1 is GTSNPN and CDR2 SVGIG (reference sequence). CDR3 length: 11 amino acids.

The gene calls are TRBV10-3 and TRBJ2-7; D gene unclear. Germline CDR1 reads ENHRY; CDR2 reads SYGVKD. V was clipped by 6 bases and J by 2 bases, with 8 bases between them. The CDR3 is 12 amino acids. The DNA of the CDR3 is TGTGCCATCAGCGGGCCTACCTACGAGCAGTACTTC. As protein: CAISGPTYEQYF.

The chain uses TRBV2 and TRBJ1-5; the D is unclear. The CDR3 spans 14 residues. CDR1 is SNHLY, CDR2 FYNNEI, per germline. Trimming stripped 3 bases from V and 3 bases from J, with 9 bases between. The CDR3 sequence is CASSEIQNNQPQHF. In DNA form, the CDR3 reads TGTGCCAGCAGTGAGATACAGAACAATCAGCCCCAGCATTTT.

The J gene is TRBJ1-4, the V gene TRBV30; a weak D match, TRBD1 (6 bases). With 5 bases removed from V and 5 bases from J, the gap between germline ends came to 18 bases. The CDR3 spans 15 residues. From germline, CDR1 is GTSNPN and CDR2 SVGIG (reference sequence). The CDR3: CAWGSQGIQNEKLFF. The CDR3 DNA reads as TGTGCCTGGGGATCCCAGGGGATCCAAAATGAAAAACTGTTTTTT.

This clone appeared a few times. The V call is TRBV7-9, the J call TRBJ2-1; D is unresolved. The CDR3 extends over 13 amino acids. CDR1 SEHNR and CDR2 FQNEAQ come from the germline V gene (reference sequence). Deletions cut 4 bases from V and 5 bases from J, with 9 bases between. The CDR3 is CASSSAWNNEQFF. DNA for the CDR3: TGTGCCAGCAGCTCAGCATGGAACAATGAGCAGTTCTTC.

The rearrangement joins TRBV15 to TRBJ2-2, with TRBD2 as a possible D gene (5 bases). This CDR3 has 16 residues. Trimming removed 0 bases from V and 1 base from J, with 9 bases in between. Germline V gene lookup returns CDR1 LNHNV and CDR2 YYDKDF (reference sequence). As DNA, the CDR3 is TGTGCCACCAGCAGAGATGCTAGCCGGAACACCGGGGAGCTGTTTTTT. Translated, it gives CATSRDASRNTGELFF.

The gene calls are TRBV4-3 and TRBJ2-5, with 8 nucleotides matching TRBD1. This CDR3 comprises 15 residues. Germline-derived CDR1 and CDR2 are LGHNA and YSLEER. With V trimmed by 0 bases and J by 2 bases, 2 bases remained unmatched. CDR3 nucleotides: TGCGCCAGCAGCCAAGATGGGGACAGGCAAGAGACCCAGTACTTC. Protein sequence: CASSQDGDRQETQYF.

V and J are TRBV29-1 and TRBJ2-7; the D gene is possibly TRBD1 (5 bases). CDR3 size: 12 residues. Germline CDR1 is SQVTM and CDR2 is ANQGSEA. V was clipped by 2 bases and J by 5 bases, with 10 bases between them. The DNA for the CDR3 is TGCAGCGTTGAAAAGGGGAAGAACGAGCAGTACTTC. Its protein is CSVEKGKNEQYF.

V gene TRBV23-1 combines with J gene TRBJ2-5; no reliable D call. TRBV23-1 is an ORF; its function is uncertain. The CDR3 length is 16 residues. With 2 bases removed from V and 5 bases from J, the gap between germline ends came to 18 bases. The CDR3 nucleotides read TGCGCCAGCAGTCAACCTATTCAAAAGGGTTGTGAGACCCAGTACTTC. Its protein is CASSQPIQKGCETQYF.

V usage is TRBV29-1 and J usage is TRBJ2-4; 11 bases are shared with TRBD2. The CDR3 covers 18 residues. Per germline, CDR1 SQVTM and CDR2 ANQGSEA. With V trimmed by 1 base and J by 0 bases, 8 bases remained unmatched. The CDR3 region is CSVEGYGTSGLAKNIQYF. The CDR3 coding sequence is TGCAGCGTTGAAGGGTATGGGACTAGCGGCCTAGCCAAAAACATTCAGTACTTC. Using reference TRBV29-1 and TRBJ2-4 for the parts outside the CDR3, the full variable domain is SAVISQKPSRDICQRGTSLTIQCQVDSQVTMMFWYRQQPGQSLTLIATANQGSEATYESGFVIDKFPISRPNLTFSTLTVSNMSPEDSSIYLCSVEGYGTSGLAKNIQYFGAGTRLSVL.

This rearrangement joins TRBV9 to TRBJ2-3; D might be TRBD2 (6 bases). This CDR3 contains 15 residues. Germline V gene data show CDR1 as SGDLS and CDR2 as YYNGEE. The ends were cut back, 4 bases at V and 1 base at J, with 13 bases in the middle. The CDR3 DNA sequence: TGTGCCAGCAGCTCCGGCGGGGAGGGCACAGATACGCAGTATTTT. Encoded protein: CASSSGGEGTDTQYF.

The chain links TRBV29-1 to TRBJ2-3, with TRBD2 identical over 10 bases. The CDR3 loop spans 11 amino acids. CDR1 is SQVTM and CDR2 is ANQGSEA in the germline V gene. DNA of the CDR3: TGCGGGACTAGCGTTTCAGATACGCAGTATTTT. Residues: CGTSVSDTQYF.

The gene calls are TRBV15 and TRBJ1-2; TRBD1 matches 7 bases. Germline CDR1 reads LNHNV; CDR2 reads YYDKDF (reference sequence). CDR3 length equals 14 residues. V trimming: 0 bases; J trimming: 3 bases; junction bases outside the gene matches: 1. CDR3 loop: CATSRDGQDYGYTF. CDR3 DNA sequence: TGTGCCACCAGCAGAGACGGACAGGACTATGGCTACACCTTC.

V usage is TRBV10-3 and J usage is TRBJ2-5; TRBD1 matches 8 bases. Losses at the gene ends were 4 bases for V and 4 bases for J; bases not matched to a gene: 5. Looked up from germline, CDR1 is ENHRY and CDR2 is SYGVKD. The CDR3 length is 14 residues. CDR3 amino acids: CAISGTGGRETQYF. The CDR3 region has the DNA TGTGCCATCAGTGGAACAGGGGGTCGAGAGACCCAGTACTTC.

This clone turned up a few times. V gene TRBV7-2 combines with J gene TRBJ1-4; 10 bases map to TRBD1. The CDR3 covers 14 residues. Looked up from germline, CDR1 is SGHTA and CDR2 is FQGNSA. J lost 5 bases, V lost 7 bases, and 4 bases had no gene match. The CDR3 DNA follows: TGTGCCAGCAATCTGGACAGGGGGAATGAAAAACTGTTTTTT. This gives the protein CASNLDRGNEKLFF.

Only a few counts were recorded for this clone. The CDR3, as DNA: TGTGCCAGCAGTTCGAGAGGGGATACGCAGTATTTT. It encodes CASSSRGDTQYF. The chain carries TRBV27 and TRBJ2-3; weak D call: TRBD2 (5 bases). The CDR3 has 12 amino acids. V lost 4 bases to trimming and J lost 6 bases, with 8 bases between them. From germline, CDR1 is MNHEY and CDR2 SMNVEV (reference sequence).